This is a list of T cell receptor beta chains from one sample in a study of blood T cell repertoires in COVID-19. Data came from immunoSEQ multiplex PCR; TCRdb stores just in-frame clones and leaves some out. The sample holds some 180,000 clones, around 80% seen once. Sequencing was performed on peripheral blood. The receptor set was obtained from a woman in her forties with COVID-19, enrolled during active disease. The CDR3 runs from the conserved cysteine through the conserved F or W.

V gene,CDR3 protein
TRBV2,CASSGGPGGTDTQYF
TRBV5-8,CASSVGQGRGSNNIQYF
TRBV27,CASREDRGRGNTIYF
TRBV19,CASKWDNVNTEAFF
TRBV27,CASAPGQLYGYTF
TRBV6-2/TRBV6-3,CASSRDRVGTQYF
TRBV29-1,CSVVAGNVAFF
TRBV28,CASSLSGEKLFF
TRBV7-3,CASSQGLAAGREFF
TRBV15,CATRETTGLAEFTDTQYF
TRBV19,CASSRDSLLSGNTIYF
TRBV27,CASLGQGITDTQYF
TRBV10-2,CASSDPGQEQFF
TRBV10-1,CASSRRRLNTGELFF
TRBV9,CASSTPLQGGYTF
TRBV10-3,CAISEFQRTDLGTQYF
TRBV3-1/TRBV3-2,CASSSNLDRAYGYTF
TRBV10-2,CASRLTDGKSGNTIYF
TRBV4-2,CASSQELRLANTGELFF
TRBV2,CASRRVRDTTYEQYF
TRBV19,CASSISGIGYEQYF
TRBV29-1,CSVVGRASGYTF
TRBV3-1/TRBV3-2,CASSPTGIPYEQYF
TRBV2,CASSAGTQMWEQYF
TRBV28,CASSLIGRDKDEQYF
TRBV28,CASSPGTSSDTEAFF
TRBV5-1,CASSTQGASSSNEQYF
TRBV27,CASKIAGVSPTYNEQFF
TRBV7-2,CASSSQGGGSQETQYF
TRBV5-1,CASSPDTTSTDTQYF
TRBV10-1,CASSPTGFEKLFF
TRBV9,CASSVAIGEGEKLFF
TRBV29-1,CSVSGTAQYF
TRBV10-2,CASSLAGGKPYEQYF
TRBV7-9,CASSLDGTGNEQFF
TRBV7-2,CASSFRGYTGELFF
TRBV7-6,CASSPILRLFF
TRBV19,CASSLSDNSPLHF
TRBV2,CASSGTSGRDFEQYF
TRBV9,CASSVRGLTDTQYF
TRBV12-5,CASDRGQGDGYTF
TRBV4-1,CASSQGGQGGTYEQYF
TRBV19,CASSIAWDRTYEQYF
TRBV29-1,CSVRTLSYEQYF
TRBV7-8,CASSRTGGTEAFF
TRBV3-1/TRBV3-2,CASSPGTSGETQYF
TRBV3-1/TRBV3-2,CASSPGTSRYNEQFF